This T cell receptor beta chain was sequenced for a study of CD8+CD57+ T cells in acquired aplastic anemia. For this clonotype: A read error is likely, as this CDR3 ends without the conserved phenylalanine or tryptophan.

Flow cytometry had shown expanded CD8+CD57+ cells in the patients chosen for sequencing. Genomic DNA constituted the template upon which TCR beta VDJ and CDR3 profiling was performed. TCRdb processed the reads anew with MiXCR; each CDR3 protein has one entry. The sample carries about 150,000 distinct CDR3 sequences, 40% to 55% recorded once. This receptor was taken from a human donor with aplastic anemia. The sequenced sample was sorted CD4+, CD8+, or CD8+CD57+ T cells (not recorded which) from PBMCs.

CDR3 protein: CASSPSTDTQYL. CDR3 in DNA: TGTGCCAGCAGCCCCAGCACAGATACGCAGTATCTT. The chain links TRBV9 to TRBJ2-3; D uncertain. The germline V gene has CDR1 SGDLS and CDR2 YYNGEE. The CDR3 has 12 residues. Deletions cut 4 bases from V and 0 bases from J, with 3 bases between.